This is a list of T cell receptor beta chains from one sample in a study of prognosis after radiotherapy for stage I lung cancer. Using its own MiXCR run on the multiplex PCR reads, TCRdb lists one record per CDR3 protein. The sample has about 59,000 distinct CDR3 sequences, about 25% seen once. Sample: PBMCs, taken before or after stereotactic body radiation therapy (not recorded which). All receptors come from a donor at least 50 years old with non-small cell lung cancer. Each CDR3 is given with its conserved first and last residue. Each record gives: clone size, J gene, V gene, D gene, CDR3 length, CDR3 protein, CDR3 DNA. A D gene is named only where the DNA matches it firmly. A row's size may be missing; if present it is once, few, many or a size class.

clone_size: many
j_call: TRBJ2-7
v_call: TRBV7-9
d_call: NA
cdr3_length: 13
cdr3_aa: CASSLGIWGEQYF
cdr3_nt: TGTGCCAGCAGCTTAGGAATTTGGGGGGAGCAGTACTTC

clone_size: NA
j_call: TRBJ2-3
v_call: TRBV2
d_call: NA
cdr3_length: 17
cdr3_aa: CASSGPSWRCSTDTQYF
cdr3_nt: TGTGCCAGCAGTGGGCCCTCTTGGAGATGTAGCACAGATACGCAGTATTTT

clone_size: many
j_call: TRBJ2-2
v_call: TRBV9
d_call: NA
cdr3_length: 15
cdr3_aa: CASSVEVGRTGELFF
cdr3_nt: TGTGCCAGCAGCGTAGAGGTGGGGCGCACCGGGGAGCTGTTTTTT

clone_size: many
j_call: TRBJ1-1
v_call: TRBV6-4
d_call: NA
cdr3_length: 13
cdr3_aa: CASSLTGSTEAFF
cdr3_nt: TGTGCCAGCAGTTTGACAGGTAGTACTGAAGCTTTCTTT

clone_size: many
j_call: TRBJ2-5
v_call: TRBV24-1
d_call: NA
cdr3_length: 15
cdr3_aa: CATSGLSSGGETQYF
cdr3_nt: TGTGCCACCAGTGGCCTCTCGAGTGGCGGAGAGACCCAGTACTTC

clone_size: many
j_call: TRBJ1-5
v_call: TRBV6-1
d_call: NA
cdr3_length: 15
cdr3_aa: CASSDWAGGNQPQHF
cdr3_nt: TGTGCCAGCAGTGATTGGGCGGGGGGCAATCAGCCCCAGCATTTT

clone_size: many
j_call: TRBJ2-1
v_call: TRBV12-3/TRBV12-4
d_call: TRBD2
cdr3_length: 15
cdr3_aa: CASSSTSGGNTEQFF
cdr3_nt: TGTGCCAGCAGTTCGACTAGCGGGGGTAATACTGAGCAGTTCTTC

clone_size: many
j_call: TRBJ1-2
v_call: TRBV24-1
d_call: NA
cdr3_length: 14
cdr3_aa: CATSDLGTPYGYTF
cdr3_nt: TGTGCCACCAGTGACCTCGGGACCCCCTATGGCTACACCTTC

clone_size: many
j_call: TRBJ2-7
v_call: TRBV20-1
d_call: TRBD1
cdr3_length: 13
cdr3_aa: CSATGTGVDEQYF
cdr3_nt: TGCAGTGCTACCGGGACAGGGGTCGACGAGCAGTACTTC

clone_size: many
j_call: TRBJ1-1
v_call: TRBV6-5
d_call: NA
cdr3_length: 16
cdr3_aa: CASSYSMSETEGEAFF
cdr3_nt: TGTGCCAGCAGTTACTCGATGTCCGAGACAGAGGGAGAAGCTTTCTTT

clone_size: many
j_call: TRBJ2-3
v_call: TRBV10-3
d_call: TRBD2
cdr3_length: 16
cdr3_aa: CAISELDSGGYDTQYF
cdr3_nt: TGTGCCATCAGTGAGTTGGATAGCGGGGGGTATGATACGCAGTATTTT

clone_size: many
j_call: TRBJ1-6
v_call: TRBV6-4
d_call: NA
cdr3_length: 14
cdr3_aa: CAIARQPYNSPLHF
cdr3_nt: TGTGCCATCGCCCGACAGCCCTATAATTCACCCCTCCACTTT

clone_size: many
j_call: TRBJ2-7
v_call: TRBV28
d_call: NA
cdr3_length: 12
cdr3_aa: CASSGLSYEQYF
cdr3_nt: TGTGCCAGCAGTGGCTTATCCTACGAGCAGTACTTC

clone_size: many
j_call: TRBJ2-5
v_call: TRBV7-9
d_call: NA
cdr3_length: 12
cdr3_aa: CASSFDGETQYF
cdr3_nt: TGTGCCAGCAGCTTTGACGGGGAGACCCAGTACTTC

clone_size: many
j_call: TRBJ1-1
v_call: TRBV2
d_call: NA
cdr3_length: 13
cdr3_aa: CAGRGQGLTEAFF
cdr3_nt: TGTGCCGGGCGGGGGCAGGGGCTCACTGAAGCTTTCTTT

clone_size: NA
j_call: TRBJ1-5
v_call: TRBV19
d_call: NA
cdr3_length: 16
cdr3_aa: CASIIRVQSSNRPQHF
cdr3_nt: TGTGCCAGTATTATACGGGTACAGTCTAGCAATCGGCCCCAGCATTTT

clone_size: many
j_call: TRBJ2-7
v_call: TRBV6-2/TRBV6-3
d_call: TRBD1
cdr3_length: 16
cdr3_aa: CASSPTIGQGIRVQYF
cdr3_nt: TGTGCCAGCAGCCCTACTATCGGACAGGGGATAAGAGTTCAGTACTTC

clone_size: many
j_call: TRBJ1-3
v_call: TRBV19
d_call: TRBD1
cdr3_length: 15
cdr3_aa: CASRGDRASGNTIYF
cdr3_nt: TGTGCCAGTAGAGGGGACAGGGCGTCTGGAAACACCATATATTTT

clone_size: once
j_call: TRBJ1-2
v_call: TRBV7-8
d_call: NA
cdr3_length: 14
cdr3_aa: CASSFMTDIYGYTF
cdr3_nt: TGTGCCAGCAGCTTCATGACGGACATATATGGCTACACCTTC

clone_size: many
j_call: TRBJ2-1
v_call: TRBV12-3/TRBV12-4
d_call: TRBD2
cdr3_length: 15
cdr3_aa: CASSAGTSGGAEQFF
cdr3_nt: TGTGCCAGCAGTGCCGGGACTAGCGGGGGGGCTGAGCAGTTCTTC

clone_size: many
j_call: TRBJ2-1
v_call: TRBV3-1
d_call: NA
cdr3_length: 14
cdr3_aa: CASSPGGGYNEQFF
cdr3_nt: TGTGCCAGCAGCCCAGGGGGGGGCTACAATGAGCAGTTCTTC

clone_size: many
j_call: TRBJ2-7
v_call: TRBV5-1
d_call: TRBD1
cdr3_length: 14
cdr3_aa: CASGTTGGDYEQYF
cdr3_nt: TGCGCCAGCGGTACCACAGGGGGCGACTACGAGCAGTACTTC

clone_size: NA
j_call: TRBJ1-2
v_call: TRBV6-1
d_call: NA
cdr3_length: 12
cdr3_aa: CANMSLGYGYTF
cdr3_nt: TGTGCCAACATGTCGTTGGGCTATGGCTACACCTTC

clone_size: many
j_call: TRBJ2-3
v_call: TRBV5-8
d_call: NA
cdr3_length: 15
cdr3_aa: CASSLGRPNTDTQYF
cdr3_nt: TGTGCCAGCAGTCTTGGACGGCCGAACACAGATACGCAGTATTTT

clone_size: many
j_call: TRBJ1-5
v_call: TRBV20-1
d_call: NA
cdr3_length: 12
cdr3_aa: CSARDSNQPQHF
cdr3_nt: TGCAGTGCCAGGGACAGCAATCAGCCCCAGCATTTT

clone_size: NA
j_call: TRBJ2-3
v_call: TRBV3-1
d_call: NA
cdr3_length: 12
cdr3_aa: CASSQERDTQYF
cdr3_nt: TGTGCCAGCAGCCAAGAAAGAGATACGCAGTATTTT

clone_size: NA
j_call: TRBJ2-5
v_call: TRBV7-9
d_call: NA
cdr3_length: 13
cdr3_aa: CASSSQRVDTQYF
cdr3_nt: TGTGCCAGCAGCTCCCAAAGGGTTGATACCCAGTACTTC

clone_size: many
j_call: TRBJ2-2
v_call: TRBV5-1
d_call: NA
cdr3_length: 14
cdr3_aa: CASSFLDGAGELFF
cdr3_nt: TGCGCCAGCAGCTTCCTGGACGGTGCCGGGGAGCTGTTTTTT

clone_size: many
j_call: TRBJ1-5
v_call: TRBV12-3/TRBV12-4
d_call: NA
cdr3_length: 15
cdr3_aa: CASSFKVAFNQPQHF
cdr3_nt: TGTGCCAGCAGTTTTAAGGTAGCTTTCAATCAGCCCCAGCATTTT

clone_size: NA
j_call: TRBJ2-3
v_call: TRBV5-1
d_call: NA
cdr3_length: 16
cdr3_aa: CASSSDGTPVTDTQYF
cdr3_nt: TGCGCCAGCAGCTCTGACGGGACCCCAGTCACAGATACGCAGTATTTT

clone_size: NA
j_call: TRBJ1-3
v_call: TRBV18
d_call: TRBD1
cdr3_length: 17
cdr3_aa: CASSPAGTGFSGNTIYF
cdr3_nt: TGTGCCAGCTCACCGGCCGGGACAGGATTCTCTGGAAACACCATATATTTT

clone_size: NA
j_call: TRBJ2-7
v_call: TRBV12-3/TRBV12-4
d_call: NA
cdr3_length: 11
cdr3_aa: CTSLKGGEQYF
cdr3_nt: TGTACCAGCCTTAAGGGAGGCGAGCAGTACTTC

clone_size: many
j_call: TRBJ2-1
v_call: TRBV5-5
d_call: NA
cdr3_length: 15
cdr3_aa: CASSFGPGRYNEQFF
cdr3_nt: TGTGCCAGCAGCTTTGGCCCAGGGCGGTACAATGAGCAGTTCTTC

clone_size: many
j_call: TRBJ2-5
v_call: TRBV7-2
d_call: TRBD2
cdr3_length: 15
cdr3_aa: CASSEGLAGWETQYF
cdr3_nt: TGTGCCAGCAGCGAGGGACTAGCAGGGTGGGAGACCCAGTACTTC

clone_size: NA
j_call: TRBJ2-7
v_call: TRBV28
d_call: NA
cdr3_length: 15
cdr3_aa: CASSLISGTPYEQYF
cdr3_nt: TGTGCCAGCAGTTTAATTAGCGGCACTCCCTACGAGCAGTACTTC

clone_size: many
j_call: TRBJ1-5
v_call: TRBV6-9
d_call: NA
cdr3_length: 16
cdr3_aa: CASSEDGTRRNQPQHF
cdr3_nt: TGTGCCAGCAGTGAGGATGGGACTAGACGCAATCAGCCCCAGCATTTT

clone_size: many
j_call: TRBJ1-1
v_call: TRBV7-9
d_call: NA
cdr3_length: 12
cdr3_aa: CASSKIGWDAFF
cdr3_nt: TGTGCCAGCAGTAAAATAGGATGGGATGCTTTCTTT

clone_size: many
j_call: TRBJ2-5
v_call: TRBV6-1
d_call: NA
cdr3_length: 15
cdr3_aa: CASSEIWGPGETQYF
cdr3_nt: TGTGCCAGCAGTGAAATTTGGGGCCCGGGGGAGACCCAGTACTTC

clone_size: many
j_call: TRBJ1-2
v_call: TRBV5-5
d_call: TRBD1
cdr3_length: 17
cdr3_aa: CASSSPGTGTFTGGYTF
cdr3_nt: TGTGCCAGCAGCTCCCCAGGGACAGGGACCTTTACTGGGGGCTACACCTTC

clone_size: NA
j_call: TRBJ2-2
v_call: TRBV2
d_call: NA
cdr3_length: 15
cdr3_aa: CASSVGGALTWELFF
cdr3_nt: TGTGCCAGCAGTGTGGGGGGTGCCTTAACCTGGGAGCTGTTTTTT

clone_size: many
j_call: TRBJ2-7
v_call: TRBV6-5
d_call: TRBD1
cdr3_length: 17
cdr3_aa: CASSYRGQGVLSYEQYF
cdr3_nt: TGTGCCAGCAGTTACAGAGGACAGGGGGTTCTCTCCTACGAGCAGTACTTC

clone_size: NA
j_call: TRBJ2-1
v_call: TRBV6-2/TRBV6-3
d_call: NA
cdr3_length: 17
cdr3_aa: CASIHLGRRGRGNEQFF
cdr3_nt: TGTGCCAGCATCCACCTTGGTCGGCGGGGTCGAGGAAATGAGCAGTTCTTC

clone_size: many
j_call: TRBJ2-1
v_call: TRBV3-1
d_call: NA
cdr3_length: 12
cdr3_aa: CASSQGNGGQFF
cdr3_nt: TGTGCCAGCAGCCAGGGGAACGGGGGTCAGTTCTTC

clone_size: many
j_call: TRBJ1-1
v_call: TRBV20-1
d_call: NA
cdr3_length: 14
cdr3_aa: CSARDGTENTEAFF
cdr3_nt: TGCAGTGCTAGAGACGGGACGGAGAACACTGAAGCTTTCTTT

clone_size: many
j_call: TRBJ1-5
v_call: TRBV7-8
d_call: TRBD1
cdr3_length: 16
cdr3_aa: CASSLAPRGINQPQHF
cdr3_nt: TGTGCCAGCAGCTTAGCTCCCAGGGGGATCAATCAGCCCCAGCATTTT

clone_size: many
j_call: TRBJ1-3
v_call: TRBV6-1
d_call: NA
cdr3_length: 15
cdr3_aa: CASSRDFSSGNTIYF
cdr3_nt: TGTGCCAGCTCGAGGGACTTCAGCTCTGGAAACACCATATATTTT

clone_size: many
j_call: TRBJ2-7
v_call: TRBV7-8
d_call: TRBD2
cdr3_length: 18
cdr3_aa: CASSLAPSRLAKGSEQYF
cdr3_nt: TGTGCCAGCAGCTTAGCGCCCTCTCGACTAGCGAAGGGTTCCGAGCAGTACTTC

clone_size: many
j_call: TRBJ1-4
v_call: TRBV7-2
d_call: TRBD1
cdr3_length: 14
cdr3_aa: CASSRDRTNEKLFF
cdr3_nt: TGTGCCAGCAGTCGGGACAGGACTAATGAAAAACTGTTTTTT

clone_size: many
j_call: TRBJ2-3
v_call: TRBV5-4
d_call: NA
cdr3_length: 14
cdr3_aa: CASSLKTGRDTQYF
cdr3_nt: TGTGCCAGCAGCTTAAAGACGGGTAGGGATACGCAGTATTTT

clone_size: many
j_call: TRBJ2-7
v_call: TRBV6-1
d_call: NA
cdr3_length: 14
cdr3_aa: CASRGRANLGEQYF
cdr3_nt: TGTGCCAGCAGGGGACGGGCGAATCTGGGCGAGCAGTACTTC

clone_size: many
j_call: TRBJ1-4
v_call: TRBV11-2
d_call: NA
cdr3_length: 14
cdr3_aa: CASQKGSLNEKLFF
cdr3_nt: TGTGCCAGCCAGAAGGGGTCGTTGAATGAAAAACTGTTTTTT

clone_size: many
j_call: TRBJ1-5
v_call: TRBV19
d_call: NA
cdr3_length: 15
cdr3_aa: CASSIGNRARQPQHF
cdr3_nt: TGTGCCAGTAGTATAGGTAACAGGGCTAGGCAGCCCCAGCATTTT

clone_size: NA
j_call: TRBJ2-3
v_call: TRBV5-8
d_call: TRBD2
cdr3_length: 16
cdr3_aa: CASLATSGASTDTQYF
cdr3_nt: TGTGCCAGCTTAGCGACTAGCGGGGCGAGCACAGATACGCAGTATTTT

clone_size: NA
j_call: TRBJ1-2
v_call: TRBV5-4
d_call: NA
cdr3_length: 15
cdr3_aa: CASSSERGGDYGYTF
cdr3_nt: TGTGCCAGCAGCTCCGAGCGGGGAGGGGACTATGGCTACACCTTC

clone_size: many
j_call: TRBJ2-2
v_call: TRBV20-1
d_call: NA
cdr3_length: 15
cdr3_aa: CSARSPVNPTGELFF
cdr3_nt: TGCAGTGCTAGGAGTCCAGTAAATCCGACCGGGGAGCTGTTTTTT